A single sample gave rise to the 2 T cell receptor beta chains below, sequenced in a study of shared clonotypes between healthy human individuals. Sequencing used immunoSEQ multiplex PCR; TCRdb keeps in-frame clones, though not all of them. Among about half a million clones listed, around 80% were seen once. Sequenced input: PBMCs. The receptors originated from a woman aged 40 to 49 in good health. Some clones in this sample may be carry-over from other donors' samples.

The J gene is TRBJ1-4, the V gene TRBV19; 7 nucleotides match TRBD1. This CDR3 has 15 amino acids. V shed 6 bases, J shed 7 bases, and the junction held 11 bases outside the gene matches. Germline V gene data show CDR1 as LNHDA and CDR2 as SQIVND (reference sequence). The CDR3 loop reads CASSSRGSQGEKLFF. The DNA of the CDR3 is TGTGCCAGTAGCTCCAGGGGGTCTCAAGGTGAAAAACTGTTTTTT.

The genes are TRBV11-2 and TRBJ2-1; TRBD1 matches 10 bases. The junction had 5 bases not matched to a gene; V was cut back by 5 bases and J by 7 bases. The CDR3 consists of 14 residues. CDR1 and CDR2 (germline): SGHAT, FQNNGV. CDR3 region: CASSPTGGMNEQFF. CDR3 DNA: TGTGCCAGCAGCCCGACAGGGGGCATGAATGAGCAGTTCTTC.